Sequencing of this T cell receptor (beta chain) was carried out in a study of early T cells in non-severe SARS-CoV-2 infection. Looking at the study overall: The chains were unpaired, and the sequenced material was bulk RNA from unsorted whole blood. Study-wide points: CD4 and private specificities were missed by VDJdb matching, which favored anti-spike CD8 responses.

V gave up 3 bases and J gave up 6 bases, with 21 bases separating them. The CDR3 sequence is 17 residues long. About this clonotype: No antigen is known for it.

As part of library construction, unique molecular identifiers were attached to individual cDNA molecules. One entry per CDR3 protein, called by TCRdb with MiXCR from the 5' RACE reads. The repertoire holds 57,000 or so distinct CDR3 sequences, with 4.5% to 7% as singletons. This receptor was identified in an adult who was a healthcare worker with PCR-confirmed SARS-CoV-2 infection or an uninfected control (not recorded which). This sequence joins TRBV12-3 or TRBV12-4 and TRBJ2-4; TRBD2 might be the D (6 bases). The source material was whole blood. CDR3 residues: CASSFTGSPPVGNIQYF. DNA for the CDR3: TGTGCCAGCAGTTTTACCGGGAGCCCACCTGTTGGAAACATTCAGTACTTC.